These T cell receptor beta chains were read from a single sample in a study of blood T cells in healthy people across ages. Each CDR3 protein is one row after TCRdb ran MiXCR on the 5' RACE reads. This table has about 1 million distinct CDR3 sequences, 40% to 55% appearing once. Material: blood. The receptors were sampled from a woman aged 60 to 75 in good health. Each CDR3 is given with its conserved first and last residue. Fields, in order: J gene, clone size, V gene, D gene, CDR3 DNA, CDR3 protein. A D gene is named only where the DNA matches it firmly. Size is stated for part of the rows, as once, few or many counts, or as a class when the clone is expanded.

J: TRBJ2-2; size: .; V: TRBV3-1; D: TRBD2; DNA: TGTGCCAGCAGCCAAGAAGGGACTAGCGGGAGGTGGGGGGAGCTGTTTTTT; CDR3: CASSQEGTSGRWGELFF
J: TRBJ2-5; size: .; V: TRBV27; D: TRBD2; DNA: TGTGCCAGCAGTCTCTTAGCGGGAGAGAAGCAGTACTTC; CDR3: CASSLLAGEKQYF
J: TRBJ2-3; size: .; V: TRBV15; D: TRBD2; DNA: TGTGCCACCAGCAGAGGTAGCGGGAGTGGGGATACGCAGTATTTT; CDR3: CATSRGSGSGDTQYF
J: TRBJ2-3; size: .; V: TRBV27; D: TRBD2; DNA: TGTACCAGCAGTTCCCCTTCGGGTGGTAGCGGGAGGGTGTCAGATACGCAGTATTTT; CDR3: CTSSSPSGGSGRVSDTQYF
J: TRBJ1-2; size: few; V: TRBV27; D: TRBD1; DNA: TGTGCCAGCAGTTTAGAGGGGACAGGGTCGTACTATGGCTACACCTTC; CDR3: CASSLEGTGSYYGYTF
J: TRBJ2-2; size: .; V: TRBV15; D: .; DNA: TGTGCCACCAGCTGGGGGCTTGCCGGGGAGCTGTTTTTT; CDR3: CATSWGLAGELFF
J: TRBJ2-5; size: .; V: TRBV2; D: .; DNA: TGTGCCGGCGCGGCACAAGAGACCCAGTACTTC; CDR3: CAGAAQETQYF
J: TRBJ2-4; size: few; V: TRBV27; D: TRBD1; DNA: TGTGCCAGCAGTCCCCGGACAGGGTGGTCCAAAAACATTCAGTACTTC; CDR3: CASSPRTGWSKNIQYF
J: TRBJ2-7; size: .; V: TRBV29-1; D: TRBD1; DNA: TGCAGCGTTGGGGACAGGGGGCCCACCTACGAGCAGTACTTC; CDR3: CSVGDRGPTYEQYF
J: TRBJ2-5; size: few; V: TRBV20-1; D: TRBD2; DNA: TGCAGTGCTACCGGACTAGCGGGAGTAGAGGGAGAGACCCAGTACTTC; CDR3: CSATGLAGVEGETQYF
J: TRBJ2-3; size: few; V: TRBV12-3/TRBV12-4; D: TRBD1; DNA: TGTGCCAGCAACATCGGGACAGGGATTCCGTATTTT; CDR3: CASNIGTGIPYF
J: TRBJ2-1; size: once; V: TRBV20-1; D: TRBD2; DNA: TGCAGTGCTAGAGGGGGGGGACTCATTTGGAATGAGCAGTTCTTC; CDR3: CSARGGGLIWNEQFF
J: TRBJ2-3; size: .; V: TRBV6-1; D: TRBD1; DNA: TGTGCCAGCAGTGAATTTCGGGACAGCAGCACAGATACGCAGTATTTT; CDR3: CASSEFRDSSTDTQYF
J: TRBJ2-5; size: few; V: TRBV11-2; D: .; DNA: TGTGCCAGCAGCTCAGACAGGCCGGGGGAGACCCAGTACTTC; CDR3: CASSSDRPGETQYF
J: TRBJ2-7; size: .; V: TRBV9; D: .; DNA: TGTGCCAGCAGCGTAGAACTGGGAGGCGAGCAGTACTTC; CDR3: CASSVELGGEQYF
J: TRBJ2-4; size: .; V: TRBV7-8; D: .; DNA: TGTGCCAGCAGCTTAGACCGCCCTAGTTCAAACATTCAGTACTTC; CDR3: CASSLDRPSSNIQYF
J: TRBJ1-2; size: .; V: TRBV10-3; D: .; DNA: TGTGCCATCAGTGATCAGGGTACCTATGGCTACACCTTC; CDR3: CAISDQGTYGYTF
J: TRBJ2-7; size: many; V: TRBV5-1; D: TRBD2; DNA: TGCGCCAGCACTAGCGGGACATACGAGCAGTACTTC; CDR3: CASTSGTYEQYF
J: TRBJ2-7; size: few; V: TRBV20-1; D: .; DNA: TGCAGTGCTAGAGCTCTCAAGGAGCAGTACTTC; CDR3: CSARALKEQYF
J: TRBJ2-1; size: once; V: TRBV12-3/TRBV12-4; D: TRBD2; DNA: TGTGCCAGCAGGGCCGGGACTAGCGGGAGGGCCGACAATGAGCAGTTCTTC; CDR3: CASRAGTSGRADNEQFF
J: TRBJ2-5; size: .; V: TRBV20-1; D: .; DNA: TGCAGTGCTAGACGTCCTGGCCAAGAGACCCAGTACTTC; CDR3: CSARRPGQETQYF
J: TRBJ2-1; size: .; V: TRBV4-1; D: .; DNA: TGCGCCAGCAGCCATTTTCGGAGTGACAATGAGCAGTTCTTC; CDR3: CASSHFRSDNEQFF
J: TRBJ2-1; size: few; V: TRBV6-2/TRBV6-3; D: .; DNA: TGTGCCAGCAGTTTCGACAGGACAAACAATGAGCAGTTCTTC; CDR3: CASSFDRTNNEQFF
J: TRBJ2-7; size: few; V: TRBV9; D: .; DNA: TGTGCCAGCAGCACTCAACCCGGGGGCTCCTACGAGCAGTACTTC; CDR3: CASSTQPGGSYEQYF
J: TRBJ2-1; size: .; V: TRBV7-6; D: TRBD2; DNA: TGTGCCAGCAGCTTAGAAGCGGGAGCGGGGAATGAGCAGTTCTTC; CDR3: CASSLEAGAGNEQFF
J: TRBJ2-7; size: few; V: TRBV20-1; D: .; DNA: TGCAGTGCCCCGTCCGGGACCACCTACGAGCAGTACTTC; CDR3: CSAPSGTTYEQYF
J: TRBJ2-5; size: .; V: TRBV29-1; D: .; DNA: TGCAGCGTTTCACAGGGTTTGGAGACCCAGTACTTC; CDR3: CSVSQGLETQYF
J: TRBJ1-2; size: .; V: TRBV7-9; D: .; DNA: TGTGCCAGCAGTCAGCTCGGGTTGGGCTATGGCTACACCTTC; CDR3: CASSQLGLGYGYTF
J: TRBJ1-6; size: .; V: TRBV5-1; D: .; DNA: TGCGCCAGCAGCTTGGAGACAGTCGAGAATTCACCCCTCCACTTT; CDR3: CASSLETVENSPLHF
J: TRBJ1-1; size: many; V: TRBV4-2; D: .; DNA: TGTGCCAGCAGCCAAGTAACGGGTATGAACACTGAAGCTTTCTTT; CDR3: CASSQVTGMNTEAFF
J: TRBJ2-1; size: .; V: TRBV5-1; D: TRBD2; DNA: TGCGCCAGCAGTCAGACTAGCGGGCGACGGAGTATAATCGGCGAGCAGTTCTTC; CDR3: CASSQTSGRRSIIGEQFF
J: TRBJ2-2; size: .; V: TRBV11-2; D: TRBD1; DNA: TGTGCCAGCAGCTTACTCCGGGACAGAAACACCGGGGAGCTGTTTTTT; CDR3: CASSLLRDRNTGELFF
J: TRBJ2-1; size: .; V: TRBV11-2; D: .; DNA: TGTGCCAGCAGCTTAGTACTAGCTACCCACAATGAGCAGTTCTTC; CDR3: CASSLVLATHNEQFF
J: TRBJ2-3; size: .; V: TRBV12-3/TRBV12-4; D: TRBD2; DNA: TGTGCCAGCAGTGAATGGACTAGCGGGAGTCTAACAGATACGCAGTATTTT; CDR3: CASSEWTSGSLTDTQYF
J: TRBJ2-7; size: .; V: TRBV20-1; D: TRBD1; DNA: TGCAGTGCTAGACGATACTCCGAGACAGGGACGAGAGAGCAGTACTTC; CDR3: CSARRYSETGTREQYF
J: TRBJ1-1; size: .; V: TRBV7-8; D: .; DNA: TGTGCCAGCAGCTCGAAATTGAACACTGAAGCTTTCTTT; CDR3: CASSSKLNTEAFF
J: TRBJ2-7; size: .; V: TRBV15; D: TRBD2; DNA: TGTGCCACCAGCAGAGTGGCTAGCGGGATTAGCTCCTACAATGAGCAGTACTTC; CDR3: CATSRVASGISSYNEQYF
J: TRBJ2-5; size: .; V: TRBV6-1; D: TRBD2; DNA: TGTGCCAGCAGTGACGGACTAGCGGGAGGTGAGCAGTACTTC; CDR3: CASSDGLAGGEQYF
J: TRBJ2-7; size: many; V: TRBV29-1; D: .; DNA: TGCAGCGTTGTTGGACGGCTAGCCTACGAGCAGTACTTC; CDR3: CSVVGRLAYEQYF
J: TRBJ2-3; size: .; V: TRBV20-1; D: .; DNA: TGCAGTGCCGAAGAGAAATGGGGAAGAGGTACGCAGTATTTT; CDR3: CSAEEKWGRGTQYF
J: TRBJ2-3; size: .; V: TRBV28; D: .; DNA: TGTGCCGGCAGTTTGAGGCGAAATACGCAGTATTTT; CDR3: CAGSLRRNTQYF
J: TRBJ1-5; size: .; V: TRBV6-5; D: .; DNA: TGTGCCATCAGTTACAGAAGTAATCAGCCCCAGCATTTT; CDR3: CAISYRSNQPQHF
J: TRBJ2-1; size: many; V: TRBV5-1; D: .; DNA: TGCGCCAGCAGCTTGGTGGCTGAGCAGTTCTTC; CDR3: CASSLVAEQFF
J: TRBJ2-1; size: .; V: TRBV7-9; D: .; DNA: TGTGCCGGCAGCTCTGGGAGCTATGAGCAGTTCTTC; CDR3: CAGSSGSYEQFF
J: TRBJ2-4; size: .; V: TRBV27; D: TRBD1; DNA: TGTGCCAGCAGTTGGGACAGGCCAGGAAGAGTAAACATTCAGTACTTC; CDR3: CASSWDRPGRVNIQYF
J: TRBJ1-2; size: .; V: TRBV28; D: .; DNA: TGTGCCAGCACGGGGGGCTTGGGCTATGGCTACACCTTC; CDR3: CASTGGLGYGYTF
J: TRBJ2-1; size: .; V: TRBV9; D: TRBD2; DNA: TGTGCCAGCAGCGTAGAGGATAGCGGGAGGGATGAGCAGTTCTTC; CDR3: CASSVEDSGRDEQFF
J: TRBJ1-5; size: many; V: TRBV6-2/TRBV6-3; D: .; DNA: TGTGCCAGCAGTTTGGGGGGCGCTTGGAATCAGCCCCAGCATTTT; CDR3: CASSLGGAWNQPQHF
J: TRBJ2-4; size: .; V: TRBV12-3/TRBV12-4; D: .; DNA: TGTGCCAGCAGTTTATTGGGGATCTACGAAGAGCAGTACTTC; CDR3: CASSLLGIYEEQYF
J: TRBJ2-1; size: once; V: TRBV20-1; D: TRBD1; DNA: TGCAGTGCCACAGGGACAGCATACGAGCAGTTCTTC; CDR3: CSATGTAYEQFF
J: TRBJ2-5; size: once; V: TRBV6-2/TRBV6-3; D: .; DNA: TGTGCCAGCAGTTCATCCATGACTGGCGGGAATGGGGGGAAGCAGTACTTC; CDR3: CASSSSMTGGNGGKQYF
J: TRBJ2-7; size: .; V: TRBV4-2; D: TRBD2; DNA: TGTGCCAGCAGCCAAGTAGGACTAGCGGGAAACCCCTACGAGCAGTACTTC; CDR3: CASSQVGLAGNPYEQYF
J: TRBJ2-7; size: .; V: TRBV28; D: TRBD2; DNA: TGTGCCAGCAGTTTAGCGGGAGGGGTCTCCTACAATGAGCAGTACTTC; CDR3: CASSLAGGVSYNEQYF
J: TRBJ1-5; size: .; V: TRBV1; D: .; DNA: TGCACCAGCAAAGGGGGACAGGGGGCAAAGTTGGGAAATCAGCCCCAGCATTTT; CDR3: CTSKGGQGAKLGNQPQHF
J: TRBJ2-3; size: few; V: TRBV12-3/TRBV12-4; D: .; DNA: TGTGCCAGCAGTTACCCCAGGGACACAGATACGCAGTATTTT; CDR3: CASSYPRDTDTQYF
J: TRBJ2-5; size: .; V: TRBV7-9; D: TRBD1; DNA: TGTGCCATCCGACTTCCGGGACAGGCAAACCAAGAGACCCAGTACTTC; CDR3: CAIRLPGQANQETQYF
J: TRBJ1-3; size: few; V: TRBV10-3; D: .; DNA: TGTGCCATCAGTGACCCTATCCTCGGCACCATATATTTT; CDR3: CAISDPILGTIYF
J: TRBJ2-7; size: .; V: TRBV10-3; D: .; DNA: TGTGCCATCAGTTCACACTACGAGCAGTACTTC; CDR3: CAISSHYEQYF